A single sample gave rise to the 3 T cell receptor beta chains below, sequenced in a study of beta chain features in type 1 diabetes. The sequenced template was cDNA made from the entire isolated RNA. TCRdb's table, derived via immunoSEQ multiplex PCR, lists solely in-frame clones and lacks some. Altogether roughly 350,000 clones are present, 9.5% to 12% being singletons, with the ten largest covering about 0.014%. Material for sequencing was naive CD4+ T cells from blood. These receptors were obtained from a woman aged 25 to 39 in good health.

This clone has more than one count but fewer than ten. The V call is TRBV30, the J call TRBJ1-5; D call uncertain. V lost 4 bases, J lost 5 bases, and 12 bases lay in between. CDR3 length: 13 amino acids. Germline V lookup: CDR1 GTSNPN, CDR2 SVGIG (reference sequence). The CDR3, as DNA: TGTGCCTGGAACAGCGAGGGCTATCAGCCCCAGCATTTT. It yields the protein CAWNSEGYQPQHF.

This clone was found a few times. The rearrangement links TRBV28 to TRBJ2-7, with TRBD2 matching 7 bases. Trimming removed 7 bases from V and 3 bases from J; junction bases left unmatched: 6. CDR1 and CDR2 (germline): MDHEN, SYDVKM. This CDR3 has 13 residues. In DNA form, the CDR3 reads TGTGCCAGCACGGGAGGTGGGTTCTACGAGCAGTACTTC. As protein: CASTGGGFYEQYF.

V and J are TRBV18 and TRBJ1-1; D unclear. The V end was cut by 7 bases, the J end by 4 bases, with 13 bases between. From germline, CDR1 is KGHSH and CDR2 LQKENI. The CDR3 contains 13 residues. In DNA form, the CDR3 reads TGTGCCAGCTACCCAAGCGGGAGCACTGAAGCTTTCTTT. It yields the protein CASYPSGSTEAFF.